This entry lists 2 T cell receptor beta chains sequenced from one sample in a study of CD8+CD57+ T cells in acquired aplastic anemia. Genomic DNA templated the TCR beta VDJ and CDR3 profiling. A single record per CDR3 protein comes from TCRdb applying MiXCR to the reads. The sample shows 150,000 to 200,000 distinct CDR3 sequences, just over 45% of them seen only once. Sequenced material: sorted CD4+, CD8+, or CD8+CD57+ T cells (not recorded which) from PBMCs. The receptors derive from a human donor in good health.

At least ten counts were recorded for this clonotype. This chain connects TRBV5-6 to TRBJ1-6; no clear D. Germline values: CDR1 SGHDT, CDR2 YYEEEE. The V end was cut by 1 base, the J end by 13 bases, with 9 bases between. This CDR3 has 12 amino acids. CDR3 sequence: CASSLSVPPLHF. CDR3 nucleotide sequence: TGTGCCAGCAGCTTGAGTGTACCGCCCCTCCACTTT.

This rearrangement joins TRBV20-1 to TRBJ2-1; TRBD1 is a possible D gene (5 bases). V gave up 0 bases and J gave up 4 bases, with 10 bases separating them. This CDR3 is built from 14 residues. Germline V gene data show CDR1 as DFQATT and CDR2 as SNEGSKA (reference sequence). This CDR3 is CSARDQGSYNEQFF. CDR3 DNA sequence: TGCAGTGCTAGAGACCAGGGTTCATACAATGAGCAGTTCTTC.